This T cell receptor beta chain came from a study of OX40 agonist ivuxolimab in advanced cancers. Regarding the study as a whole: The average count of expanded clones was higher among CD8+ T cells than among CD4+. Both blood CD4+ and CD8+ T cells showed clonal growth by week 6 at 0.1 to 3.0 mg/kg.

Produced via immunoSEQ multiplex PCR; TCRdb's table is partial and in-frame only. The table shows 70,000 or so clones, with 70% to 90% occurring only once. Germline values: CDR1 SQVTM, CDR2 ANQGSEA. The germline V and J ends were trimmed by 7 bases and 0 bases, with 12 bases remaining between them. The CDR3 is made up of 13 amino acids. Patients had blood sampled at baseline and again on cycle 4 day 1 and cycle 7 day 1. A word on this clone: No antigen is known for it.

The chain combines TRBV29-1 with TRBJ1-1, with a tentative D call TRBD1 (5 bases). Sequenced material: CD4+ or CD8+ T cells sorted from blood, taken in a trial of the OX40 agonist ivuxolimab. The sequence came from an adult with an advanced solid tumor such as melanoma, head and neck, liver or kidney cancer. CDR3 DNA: TGCAGCGGGAAGACAGTAATGAACACTGAAGCTTTCTTT. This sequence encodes CSGKTVMNTEAFF.